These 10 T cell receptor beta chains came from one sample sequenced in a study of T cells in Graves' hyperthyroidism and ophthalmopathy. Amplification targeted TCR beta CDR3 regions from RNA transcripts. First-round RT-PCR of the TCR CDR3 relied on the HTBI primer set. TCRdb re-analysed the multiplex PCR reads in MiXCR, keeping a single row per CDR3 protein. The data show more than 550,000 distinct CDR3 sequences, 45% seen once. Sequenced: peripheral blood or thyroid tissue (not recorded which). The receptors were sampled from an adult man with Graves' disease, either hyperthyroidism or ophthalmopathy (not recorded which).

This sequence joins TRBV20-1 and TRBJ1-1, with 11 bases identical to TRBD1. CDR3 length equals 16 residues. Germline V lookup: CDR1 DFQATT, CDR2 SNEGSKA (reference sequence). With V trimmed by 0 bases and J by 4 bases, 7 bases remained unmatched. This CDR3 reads CSARERDRGSSTEAFF. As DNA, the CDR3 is TGCAGTGCTAGAGAGAGGGACAGGGGGTCGAGCACTGAAGCTTTCTTT.

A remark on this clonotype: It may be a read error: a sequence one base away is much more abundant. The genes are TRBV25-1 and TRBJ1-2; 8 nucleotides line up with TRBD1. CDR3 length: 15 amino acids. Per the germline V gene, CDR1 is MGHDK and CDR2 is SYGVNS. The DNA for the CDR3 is TGTGCCAGCAGAACGGGACAGGACAGACCTTATGACTACACCTTC. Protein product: CASRTGQDRPYDYTF.

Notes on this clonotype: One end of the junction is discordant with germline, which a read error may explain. CDR3: CASSLLGQPRHF. In nucleotides, the CDR3 is TGTGCCAGCAGTTTATTGGGTCAGCCCCGGCATTTT. This rearrangement joins TRBV27 to TRBJ1-5; D is ambiguous. CDR3 length equals 12 residues. Germline CDR1 MNHEY, CDR2 SMNVEV (reference sequence).

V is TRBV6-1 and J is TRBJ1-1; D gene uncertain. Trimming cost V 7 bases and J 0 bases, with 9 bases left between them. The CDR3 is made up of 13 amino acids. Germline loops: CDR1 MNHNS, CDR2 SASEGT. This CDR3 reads CASKTTVNTEAFF. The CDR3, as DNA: TGTGCCAGCAAGACGACCGTGAACACTGAAGCTTTCTTT.

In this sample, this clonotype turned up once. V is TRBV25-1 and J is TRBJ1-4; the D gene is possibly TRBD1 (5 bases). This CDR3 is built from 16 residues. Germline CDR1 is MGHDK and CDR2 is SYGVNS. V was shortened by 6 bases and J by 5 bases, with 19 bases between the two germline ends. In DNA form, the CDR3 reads TGTGCCAGCAGATCTCGACAGCTGGCTGGGAATGAAAAACTGTTTTTT. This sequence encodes CASRSRQLAGNEKLFF.

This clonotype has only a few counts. The CDR3: CASSPPGPEQYF. As DNA, the CDR3 is TGTGCCAGCAGCCCCCCGGGTCCCGAGCAGTACTTC. This chain links TRBV6-5 with TRBJ2-7, with D unresolved. The germline V gene encodes CDR1 MNHEY and CDR2 SVGAGI. The V gene lost 6 bases and the J gene lost 6 bases, with 12 bases spanning the gap. The CDR3 extends over 12 amino acids.

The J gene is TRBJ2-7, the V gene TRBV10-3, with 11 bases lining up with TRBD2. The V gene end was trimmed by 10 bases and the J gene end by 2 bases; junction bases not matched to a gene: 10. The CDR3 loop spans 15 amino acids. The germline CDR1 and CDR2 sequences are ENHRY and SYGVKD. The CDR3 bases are TGTGCCAGCTCACACACTAGCGGGAGAGCCTACGAGCAGTACTTC. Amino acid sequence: CASSHTSGRAYEQYF.

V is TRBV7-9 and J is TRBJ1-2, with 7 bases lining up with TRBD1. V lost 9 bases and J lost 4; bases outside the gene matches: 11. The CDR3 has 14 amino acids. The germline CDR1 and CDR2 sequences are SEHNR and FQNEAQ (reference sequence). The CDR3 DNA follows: TGTGCCAGTAGTATCTTCCGACAGGGCTATGGCTACACCTTC. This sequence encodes CASSIFRQGYGYTF.

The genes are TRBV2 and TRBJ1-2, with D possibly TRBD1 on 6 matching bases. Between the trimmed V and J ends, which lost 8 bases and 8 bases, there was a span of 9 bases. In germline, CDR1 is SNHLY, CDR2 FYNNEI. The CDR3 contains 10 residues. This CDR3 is CASGGRGYTF. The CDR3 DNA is TGTGCCAGCGGGGGGCGAGGCTACACCTTC.

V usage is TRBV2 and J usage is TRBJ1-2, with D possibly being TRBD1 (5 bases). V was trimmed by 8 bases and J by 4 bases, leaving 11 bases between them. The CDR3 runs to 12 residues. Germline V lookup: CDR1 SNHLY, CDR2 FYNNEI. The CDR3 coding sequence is TGTGCCAGCGTTCCAGGGAGCTATGGCTACACCTTC. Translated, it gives CASVPGSYGYTF. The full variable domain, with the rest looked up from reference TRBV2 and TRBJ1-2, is EPEVTQTPSHQVTQMGQEVILRCVPISNHLYFYWYRQILGQKVEFLVSFYNNEISEKSEIFDDQFSVERPDGSNFTLKIRSTKLEDSAMYFCASVPGSYGYTFGSGTRLTVV.